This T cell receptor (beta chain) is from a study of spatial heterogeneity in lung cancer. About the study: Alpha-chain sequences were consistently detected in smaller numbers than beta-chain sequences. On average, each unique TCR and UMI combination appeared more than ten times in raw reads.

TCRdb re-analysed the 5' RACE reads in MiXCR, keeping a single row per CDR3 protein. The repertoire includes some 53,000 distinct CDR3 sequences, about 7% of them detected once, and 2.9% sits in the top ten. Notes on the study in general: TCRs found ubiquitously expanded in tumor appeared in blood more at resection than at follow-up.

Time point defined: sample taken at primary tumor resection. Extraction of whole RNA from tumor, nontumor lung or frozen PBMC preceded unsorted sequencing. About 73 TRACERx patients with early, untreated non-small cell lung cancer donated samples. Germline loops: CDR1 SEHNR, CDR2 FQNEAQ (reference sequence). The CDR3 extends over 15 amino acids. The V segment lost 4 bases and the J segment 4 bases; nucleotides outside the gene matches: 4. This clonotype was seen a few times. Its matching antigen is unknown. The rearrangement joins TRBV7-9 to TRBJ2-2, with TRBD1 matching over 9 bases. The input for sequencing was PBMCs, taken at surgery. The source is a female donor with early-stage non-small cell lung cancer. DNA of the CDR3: TGTGCCAGCAGCTCCGGGACAGGGTCCACCGGGGAGCTGTTTTTT. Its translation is CASSSGTGSTGELFF.